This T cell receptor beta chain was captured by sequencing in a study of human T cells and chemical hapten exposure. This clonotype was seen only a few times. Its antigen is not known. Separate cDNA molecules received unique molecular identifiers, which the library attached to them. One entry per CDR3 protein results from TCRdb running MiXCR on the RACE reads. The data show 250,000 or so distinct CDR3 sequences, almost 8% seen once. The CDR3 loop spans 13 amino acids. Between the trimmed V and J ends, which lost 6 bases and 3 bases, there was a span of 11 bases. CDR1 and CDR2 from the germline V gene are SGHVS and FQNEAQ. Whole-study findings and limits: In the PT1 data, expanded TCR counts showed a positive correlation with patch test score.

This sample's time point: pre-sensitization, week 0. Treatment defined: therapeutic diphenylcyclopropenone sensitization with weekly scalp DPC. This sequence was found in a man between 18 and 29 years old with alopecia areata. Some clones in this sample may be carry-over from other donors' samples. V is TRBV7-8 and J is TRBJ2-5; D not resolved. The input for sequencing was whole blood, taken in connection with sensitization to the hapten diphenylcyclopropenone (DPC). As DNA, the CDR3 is TGTGCCAGCAGGAGACCCGATGAAGAGACCCAGTACTTC. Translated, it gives CASRRPDEETQYF.